This T cell receptor beta chain was recovered during a study of OX40 agonist ivuxolimab in advanced cancers. Profiled with immunoSEQ multiplex PCR; TCRdb holds only in-frame clones, not every one. The table shows just under 75,000 clones, with approximately 90% occurring only once. The clonotype originates from an adult with an advanced solid tumor such as melanoma, head and neck, liver or kidney cancer. Sequencing used CD4+ or CD8+ T cells sorted from blood, obtained in a trial of the OX40 agonist ivuxolimab.

The CDR3 protein is CASSERGILGWKGDEQFF. The CDR3, as DNA: TGTGCCAGCAGTGAAAGGGGCATACTAGGCTGGAAAGGCGATGAGCAGTTCTTC. V gene TRBV6-1 combines with J gene TRBJ2-1; possibly TRBD1 or TRBD2 for D (5 bases each). The CDR3 contains 18 residues. Between the trimmed V and J ends, which lost 2 bases and 8 bases, there was a span of 25 bases. CDR1 MNHNS and CDR2 SASEGT come from the germline V gene.